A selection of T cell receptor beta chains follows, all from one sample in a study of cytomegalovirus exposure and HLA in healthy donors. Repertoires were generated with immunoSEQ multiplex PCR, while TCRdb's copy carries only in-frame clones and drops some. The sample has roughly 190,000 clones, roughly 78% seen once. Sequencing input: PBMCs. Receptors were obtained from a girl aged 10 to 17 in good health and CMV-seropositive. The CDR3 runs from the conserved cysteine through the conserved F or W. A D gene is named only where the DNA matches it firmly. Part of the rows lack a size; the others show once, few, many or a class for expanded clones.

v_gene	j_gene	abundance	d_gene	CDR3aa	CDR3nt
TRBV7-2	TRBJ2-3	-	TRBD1	CASSLAGQGPTDTQYF	TGTGCCAGCAGCTTAGCCGGACAGGGTCCCACAGATACGCAGTATTTT
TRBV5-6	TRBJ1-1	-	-	CASSLARGRMNTEAFF	TGTGCCAGCAGCTTGGCCAGGGGACGGATGAACACTGAAGCTTTCTTT
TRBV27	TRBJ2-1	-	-	CASSTSRGDEQFF	TGTGCCAGCAGTACCTCCAGGGGGGATGAGCAGTTCTTC
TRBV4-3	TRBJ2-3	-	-	CASSQEVEGASDTQYF	TGCGCCAGCAGCCAAGAAGTGGAGGGGGCGTCAGATACGCAGTATTTT
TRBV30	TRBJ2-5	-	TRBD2	CAWSVAGVETQYF	TGTGCCTGGAGTGTCGCGGGAGTGGAGACCCAGTACTTC
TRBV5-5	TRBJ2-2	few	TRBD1	CASSWGQGDTGELFF	TGTGCCAGCAGCTGGGGACAGGGTGACACCGGGGAGCTGTTTTTT
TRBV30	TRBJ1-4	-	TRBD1	CALDGTGSEKLFF	TGTGCCCTGGACGGGACAGGGAGTGAAAAACTGTTTTTT
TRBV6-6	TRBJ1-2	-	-	CASWKGGGYGYTF	TGTGCCAGCTGGAAAGGGGGGGGCTATGGCTACACCTTC
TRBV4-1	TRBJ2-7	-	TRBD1	CASSRDRSYEQYF	TGCGCCAGCAGCCGGGACAGGTCCTACGAGCAGTACTTC
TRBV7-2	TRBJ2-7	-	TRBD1	CASSPDRGRRYEQYF	TGTGCCAGCAGCCCGGACAGGGGGCGAAGGTACGAGCAGTACTTC
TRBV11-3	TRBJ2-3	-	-	CASSQYTDTQYF	TGTGCCAGCAGCCAGTACACAGATACGCAGTATTTT
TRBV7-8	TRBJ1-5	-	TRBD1	CASSKTGSDLVGNQPQHF	TGTGCCAGCAGCAAGACAGGGTCGGATTTGGTAGGCAATCAGCCCCAGCATTTT
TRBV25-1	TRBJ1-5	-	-	CASSRVGGQPQHF	TGTGCCAGCAGTCGGGTGGGGGGTCAGCCCCAGCATTTT